This TCR beta chain is from a study of human thymus T cells. Study findings and constraints: A high degree of thymic repertoire overlap among unrelated individuals was reported in related research. The authors found apparently biased V and J gene usage in thymic and blood repertoires.

Method: immunoSEQ multiplex PCR; TCRdb's copy keeps in-frame clones and lacks some. The sample holds about 78,000 clones, around 96% seen once. In the case of this clone: Its matching antigen is unknown.

Thymic material originated from resections removed in the course of corrective heart surgery. Samples came from healthy Finnish infants during open corrective cardiac surgery. The specimen sequenced was thymus tissue. This TCR was sampled from a boy younger than two with a congenital heart defect but otherwise immunologically healthy.

CDR3 bases: TGTGCCACCAGCAGAGAAGAGGGATTAACTAGGGGATCCAAATCCTACAATGAGCAGTTCTTC. Amino acids: CATSREEGLTRGSKSYNEQFF. The genes are TRBV15 and TRBJ2-1; D possibly matches TRBD1 or TRBD2 (5 bases each). V dropped 0 bases and J dropped 1 base, with 25 bases sitting between them. The CDR3 is 21 amino acids. The germline CDR1 and CDR2 sequences are LNHNV and YYDKDF (reference sequence). The entire variable domain, with the rest obtained from reference TRBV15 and TRBJ2-1, is as follows: DAMVIQNPRYQVTQFGKPVTLSCSQTLNHNVMYWYQQKSSQAPKLLFHYYDKDFNNEADTPDNFQSRRPNTSFCFLDIRSPGLGDTAMYLCATSREEGLTRGSKSYNEQFFGPGTRLTVL.